Shown below are 17 T cell receptor beta chains from a single sample sequenced in a study of shared clonotypes between healthy human individuals. The method was immunoSEQ multiplex PCR; TCRdb's version includes in-frame clones alone and lacks a portion of them. This table holds 2 million to 2.5 million clones, 93% found once. The sample consisted of naive CD4+ T cells from PBMCs. Subset: CD45RA+ positively selected. Receptors were obtained from a man aged 18 to 29 in good health. Some clones in this sample may be carry-over from other donors' samples.

A word on this clone: This specimen includes other DNA sequences encoding the same CDR3. The J gene is TRBJ2-2, the V gene TRBV12-5; D gene unclear. Trimming shortened V by 1 base and J by 1 base, and 1 base separated the two germline ends. This CDR3 comprises 13 residues. Germline V lookup: CDR1 LGHNT, CDR2 FRNRAP. The CDR3 protein is CASGLENTGELFF. The CDR3, as DNA: TGTGCTAGTGGTTTGGAGAACACCGGGGAGCTGTTTTTT.

CDR3 amino acids: CASSYRQGMNTEAFF. CDR3 coding DNA: TGCGCCAGCAGCTACCGACAGGGAATGAACACTGAAGCTTTCTTT. V usage is TRBV5-1 and J usage is TRBJ1-1, with 7 bases fitting TRBD1. Germline lookup yields CDR1 SGHRS and CDR2 YFSETQ. The CDR3 sequence is 15 residues long. J gave up 0 bases and V 3 bases, and 5 bases lay outside the gene matches.

CDR3 coding DNA: TGTGCCAGCAAAATGACAGGGGGCTACACTGAAGCTTTCTTT. It translates to CASKMTGGYTEAFF. This chain links TRBV6-6 with TRBJ1-1; 10 bases map to TRBD1. CDR3 length equals 14 residues. The germline gives CDR1 MNHNY, CDR2 SVGAGI (reference sequence). J was trimmed by 3 bases and V by 7 bases; bases with no gene match: 5.

This chain links TRBV28 with TRBJ2-2; tentative D call: TRBD2 (6 bases). CDR1 and CDR2 from the germline V gene are MDHEN and SYDVKM. This CDR3 contains 15 residues. The V gene lost 3 bases and the J gene lost 5 bases, with 13 bases spanning the gap. The CDR3 reads CASSFGVGRTGELFF. For the CDR3, the DNA is TGTGCCAGCAGTTTTGGGGTCGGGAGAACCGGGGAGCTGTTTTTT.

The V call is TRBV6-6, the J call TRBJ1-2; D possibly corresponds to TRBD1 (5 bases). The CDR3 length is 12 residues. The germline CDR1 and CDR2 sequences are MNHNY and SVGAGI (reference sequence). The germline V and J ends were trimmed by 6 bases and 5 bases, with 10 bases remaining between them. This CDR3 is CASSPEGYGYTF. DNA of the CDR3: TGTGCCAGCAGCCCTGAGGGGTATGGCTACACCTTC.

This clone came up a few times. The CDR3 bases are TGTGCCAGCAGCTCAACAGACACTAAGGGCGGCTACACCTTC. Translated, it gives CASSSTDTKGGYTF. The chain links TRBV11-2 to TRBJ1-2; D unresolved. Germline CDR1 reads SGHAT; CDR2 reads FQNNGV. CDR3 length: 14 amino acids. Trimming shortened V by 4 bases and J by 8 bases, and 17 bases separated the two germline ends.

The chain joins TRBV28 to TRBJ2-2; D is uncertain. The CDR3 runs 15 residues. CDR1 is MDHEN, CDR2 SYDVKM, per germline. V was clipped by 3 bases and J by 1 base, with 9 bases between them. Written as DNA, the CDR3 is TGTGCCAGCAGTTTGTGGTTCCGGAACACCGGGGAGCTGTTTTTT. It codes for CASSLWFRNTGELFF.

J is TRBJ1-2 and V is TRBV18, with D unclear. The germline V gene has CDR1 KGHSH and CDR2 LQKENI. The CDR3 totals 16 residues. The ends were cut back, 4 bases at V and 0 bases at J, with 15 bases in the middle. The CDR3, as DNA: TGTGCCAGCTCACAAACCGGGTCATCAGCTAACTATGGCTACACCTTC. As protein: CASSQTGSSANYGYTF.

CDR3 residues: CASSEGSGSYEQYF. Here the CDR3 DNA reads TGCGCCAGCAGTGAGGGGAGCGGATCCTACGAGCAGTACTTC. The chain combines TRBV10-1 with TRBJ2-7; possible D gene TRBD2, 5 bases. V was pared by 2 bases and J by 1 base, with 9 bases between. CDR1 and CDR2 (germline): WNHNN, SYGVQD (reference sequence). The length of the CDR3 is 14 residues.

A single count supports this clone. A much larger clonotype is one base distant, so this may be a read error. The V and J genes are TRBV6-1 and TRBJ1-1; D is unresolved. The CDR3 runs 13 residues. CDR1 MNHNS and CDR2 SASEGT come from the germline V gene. Trimming cost V 6 bases and J 4 bases, with 12 bases left between them. The CDR3 reads CASSLEVVTEAFF. CDR3 bases: TGTGCCAGCAGCTTAGAGGTGGTCACTGAAGCTTTCTTT.

This chain connects TRBV28 to TRBJ2-5; 11 nucleotides align to TRBD2. The CDR3 spans 16 residues. Germline V gene data show CDR1 as MDHEN and CDR2 as SYDVKM. V dropped 6 bases and J dropped 5; count of bases not matched to a gene: 11. CDR3 coding DNA: TGTGCCAGCAGGCCGACCCGGACTAGCGGGTACGAGACCCAGTACTTC. This encodes CASRPTRTSGYETQYF.

V gene TRBV5-1 combines with J gene TRBJ1-4; D remains unclear. The V gene lost 2 bases and the J gene lost 5 bases, with 10 bases spanning the gap. The CDR3 is 14 amino acids. Germline V gene lookup returns CDR1 SGHRS and CDR2 YFSETQ. CDR3 nucleotides: TGCGCCAGCAGCTTCGGTGCCCCGAATGAAAAACTGTTTTTT. Amino acid sequence: CASSFGAPNEKLFF. Complete variable domain (other parts from reference TRBV5-1 and TRBJ1-4): KAGVTQTPRYLIKTRGQQVTLSCSPISGHRSVSWYQQTPGQGLQFLFEYFSETQRNKGNFPGRFSGRQFSNSRSEMNVSTLELGDSALYLCASSFGAPNEKLFFGSGTQLSVL.

Concerning this clone itself: Other DNA sequences in this specimen translate into the identical CDR3. The chain couples TRBV4-1 to TRBJ2-3, with TRBD2 matching over 13 bases. With V trimmed by 4 bases and J by 1 base, 2 bases remained unmatched. CDR3 length: 16 amino acids. The germline gives CDR1 MGHRA, CDR2 YSYEKL. CDR3 sequence reads: CASSLGLAGGTDTQYF. Written as DNA, the CDR3 is TGCGCCAGCAGCCTAGGACTAGCGGGGGGCACAGATACGCAGTATTTT.

The chain joins TRBV30 to TRBJ1-6; a possible D gene is TRBD1 (6 bases). The CDR3 spans 15 residues. V was cut by 4 bases and J by 8 bases, with 18 bases left in between. Per germline, CDR1 GTSNPN and CDR2 SVGIG (reference sequence). Here the CDR3 reads CAWTLLGAIYSPLHF. Written as DNA, the CDR3 is TGTGCCTGGACTCTCCTGGGGGCTATCTATTCACCCCTCCACTTT.

The rearrangement joins TRBV5-4 to TRBJ2-6, with a weak D call TRBD2 (6 bases). Germline lookup yields CDR1 SGHNT and CDR2 YYREEE (reference sequence). Trimming cost V 5 bases and J 2 bases, with 11 bases left between them. The CDR3 runs 15 residues. The CDR3 loop is CASRPGLPGANVLTF. CDR3 DNA sequence: TGTGCCAGCAGACCGGGACTTCCTGGGGCCAACGTCCTGACTTTC.

The chain carries TRBV18 and TRBJ1-5; unclear D gene. The CDR3 extends over 16 amino acids. From germline, CDR1 is KGHSH and CDR2 LQKENI. The ends were cut back, 3 bases at V and 5 bases at J, with 17 bases in the middle. CDR3 coding DNA: TGTGCCAGCTCACCCGGCCTCTTTGGGGTGGATCAGCCCCAGCATTTT. This translates into CASSPGLFGVDQPQHF.

CDR3 amino acids: CASSQSHGTQFTDTQYF. As DNA, the CDR3 is TGCGCCAGCAGCCAGAGCCACGGGACCCAATTCACAGATACGCAGTATTTT. V gene TRBV4-1 combines with J gene TRBJ2-3; D possibly matches TRBD1 or TRBD2 (5 bases each). In germline, CDR1 is MGHRA, CDR2 YSYEKL. V lost 3 bases to trimming and J lost 2 bases, with 18 bases between them. This CDR3 region has 17 residues.